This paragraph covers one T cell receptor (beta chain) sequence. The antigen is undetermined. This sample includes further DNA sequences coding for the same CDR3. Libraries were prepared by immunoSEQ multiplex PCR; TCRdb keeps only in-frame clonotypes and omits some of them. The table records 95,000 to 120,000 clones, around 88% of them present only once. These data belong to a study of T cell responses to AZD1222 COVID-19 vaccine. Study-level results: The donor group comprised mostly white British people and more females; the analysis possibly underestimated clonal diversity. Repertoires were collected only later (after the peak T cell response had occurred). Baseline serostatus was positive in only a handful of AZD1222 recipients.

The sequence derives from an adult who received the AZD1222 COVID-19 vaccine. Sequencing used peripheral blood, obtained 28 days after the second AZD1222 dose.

This CDR3 is CASSGRQYQETQYF. CDR3 bases: TGTGCCAGCAGCGGCCGACAGTACCAAGAGACCCAGTACTTC. The J gene is TRBJ2-5, the V gene TRBV7-2; D is perhaps TRBD1 (5 bases). This CDR3 is 14 amino acids long. Trimming removed 5 bases at V and 0 bases at J, with 10 bases between. CDR1 is SGHTA, CDR2 FQGNSA, per germline.